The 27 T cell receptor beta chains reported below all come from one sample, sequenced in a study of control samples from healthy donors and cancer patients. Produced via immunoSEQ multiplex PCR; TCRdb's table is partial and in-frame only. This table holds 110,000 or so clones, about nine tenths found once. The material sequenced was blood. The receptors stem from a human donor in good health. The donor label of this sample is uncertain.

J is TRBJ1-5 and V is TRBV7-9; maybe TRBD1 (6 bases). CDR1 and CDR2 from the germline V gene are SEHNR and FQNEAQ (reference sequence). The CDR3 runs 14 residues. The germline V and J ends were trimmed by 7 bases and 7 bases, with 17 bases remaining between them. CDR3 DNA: TGTGCCAGCATAGGGGGGGGGCCCGTACAGCCCCAGCATTTT. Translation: CASIGGGPVQPQHF.

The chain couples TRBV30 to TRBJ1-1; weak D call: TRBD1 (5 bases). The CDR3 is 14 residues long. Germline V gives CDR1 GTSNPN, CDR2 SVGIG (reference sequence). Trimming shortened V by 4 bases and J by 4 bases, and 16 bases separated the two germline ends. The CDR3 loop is CAWTGWEGGTEAFF. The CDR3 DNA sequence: TGTGCCTGGACAGGGTGGGAGGGTGGCACTGAAGCTTTCTTT.

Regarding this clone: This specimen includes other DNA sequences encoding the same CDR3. CDR3 sequence reads: CASSLDGNYGYTF. The DNA of the CDR3 is TGCGCCAGCAGCTTGGACGGTAACTATGGCTACACCTTC. The chain couples TRBV5-1 to TRBJ1-2, with D uncertain. The germline gives CDR1 SGHRS, CDR2 YFSETQ. This CDR3 spans 13 amino acids. V dropped 0 bases and J dropped 1 base, with 4 bases sitting between them.

CDR3 bases: TGTGCCAGTAGCGTAGAGGGCGCAACTAATGAAAAACTGTTTTTT. It translates to CASSVEGATNEKLFF. The genes are TRBV19 and TRBJ1-4; D not certain. The ends were cut back, 6 bases at V and 0 bases at J, with 11 bases in the middle. This CDR3 comprises 15 residues. CDR1 is LNHDA and CDR2 is SQIVND in the germline V gene (reference sequence).

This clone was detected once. CDR3 sequence (DNA): TGTGCCAGTCAAACGGGGTGGGACACTGAAGCTTTCTTT. Its protein is CASQTGWDTEAFF. This chain uses TRBV11-2 with TRBJ1-1, with unresolved D. The ends were cut back, 9 bases at V and 3 bases at J, with 14 bases in the middle. This CDR3 is 13 amino acids long. In germline, CDR1 is SGHAT, CDR2 FQNNGV.

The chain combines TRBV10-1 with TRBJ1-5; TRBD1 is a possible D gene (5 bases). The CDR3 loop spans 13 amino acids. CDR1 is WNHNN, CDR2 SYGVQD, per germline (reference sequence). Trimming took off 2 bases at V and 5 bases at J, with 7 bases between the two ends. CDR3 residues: CASSEGAYQPQHF. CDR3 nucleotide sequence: TGCGCCAGCAGTGAGGGGGCTTATCAGCCCCAGCATTTT.

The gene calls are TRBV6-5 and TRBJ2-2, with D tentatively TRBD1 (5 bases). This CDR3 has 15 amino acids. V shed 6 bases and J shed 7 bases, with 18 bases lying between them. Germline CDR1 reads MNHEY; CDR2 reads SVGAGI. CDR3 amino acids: CASRLTRAFGGELFF. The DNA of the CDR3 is TGTGCCAGCAGACTTACCAGGGCCTTTGGCGGGGAGCTGTTTTTT.

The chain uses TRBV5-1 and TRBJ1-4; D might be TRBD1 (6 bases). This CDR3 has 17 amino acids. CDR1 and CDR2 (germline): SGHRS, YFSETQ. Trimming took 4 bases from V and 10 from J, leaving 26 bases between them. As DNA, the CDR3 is TGCGCCAGCAGCCTACTAGGAAGCCGGGGGCGCGGGGCAAAACTGTTTTTT. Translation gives CASSLLGSRGRGAKLFF.

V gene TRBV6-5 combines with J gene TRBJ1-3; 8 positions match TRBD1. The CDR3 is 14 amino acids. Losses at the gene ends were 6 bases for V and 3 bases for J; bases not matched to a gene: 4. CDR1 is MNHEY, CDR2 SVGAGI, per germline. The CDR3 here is CASRTQGGGNTIYF. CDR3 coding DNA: TGTGCCAGCAGGACACAGGGGGGTGGAAACACCATATATTTT.

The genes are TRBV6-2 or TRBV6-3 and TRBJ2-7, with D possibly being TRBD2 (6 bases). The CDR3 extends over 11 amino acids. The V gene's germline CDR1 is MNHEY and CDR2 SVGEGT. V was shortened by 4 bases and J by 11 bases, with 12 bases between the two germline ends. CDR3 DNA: TGTGCCAGCAGTTTGGAGGGCTATGAGTACTTC. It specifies CASSLEGYEYF.

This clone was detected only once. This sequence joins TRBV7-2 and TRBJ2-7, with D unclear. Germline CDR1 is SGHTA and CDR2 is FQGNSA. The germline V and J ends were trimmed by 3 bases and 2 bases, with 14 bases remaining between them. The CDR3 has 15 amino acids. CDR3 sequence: CASSFLRRPAYEQYF. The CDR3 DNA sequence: TGTGCCAGCAGCTTCCTCCGCAGGCCTGCCTACGAGCAGTACTTC.

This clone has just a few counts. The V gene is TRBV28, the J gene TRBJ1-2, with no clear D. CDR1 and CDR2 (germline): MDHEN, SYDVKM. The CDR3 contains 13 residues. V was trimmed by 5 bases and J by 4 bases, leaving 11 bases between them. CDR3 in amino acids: CASSNSAGYGYTF. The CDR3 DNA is TGTGCCAGCAGTAACTCAGCCGGCTATGGCTACACCTTC.

CDR3 in amino acids: CASSKNRVDTEAFF. CDR3 sequence (DNA): TGTGCCAGCAGCAAAAACAGGGTGGACACTGAAGCTTTCTTT. V and J are TRBV28 and TRBJ1-1, with D possibly TRBD1 on 6 matching bases. The germline gives CDR1 MDHEN, CDR2 SYDVKM. V lost 6 bases and J lost 3, with 14 bases in between. This CDR3 has 14 residues.

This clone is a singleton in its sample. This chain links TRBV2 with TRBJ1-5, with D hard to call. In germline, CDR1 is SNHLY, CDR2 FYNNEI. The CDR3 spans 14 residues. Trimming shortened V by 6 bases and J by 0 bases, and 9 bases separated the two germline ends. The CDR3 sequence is CASRGPNSNQPQHF. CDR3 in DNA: TGTGCCAGCAGAGGGCCAAATAGCAATCAGCCCCAGCATTTT.

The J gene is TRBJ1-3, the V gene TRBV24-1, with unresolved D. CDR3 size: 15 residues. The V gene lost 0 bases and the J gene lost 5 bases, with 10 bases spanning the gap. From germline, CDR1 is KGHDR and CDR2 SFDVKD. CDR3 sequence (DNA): TGTGCCACCAGTGATTTGCGCGAAGGAAGAAACACCATATATTTT. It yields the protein CATSDLREGRNTIYF.

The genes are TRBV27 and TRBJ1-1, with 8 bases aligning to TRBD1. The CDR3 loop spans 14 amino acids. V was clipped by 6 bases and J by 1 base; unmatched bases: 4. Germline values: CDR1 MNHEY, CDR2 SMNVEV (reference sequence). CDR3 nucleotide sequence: TGTGCCAGCAGCAGACAGGGGACGAACACTGAAGCTTTCTTT. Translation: CASSRQGTNTEAFF.

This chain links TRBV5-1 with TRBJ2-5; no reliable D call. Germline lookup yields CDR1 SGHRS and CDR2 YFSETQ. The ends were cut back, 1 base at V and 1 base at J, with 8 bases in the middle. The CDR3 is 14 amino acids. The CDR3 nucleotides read TGCGCCAGCAGCTTGTCCGATGCCCAAGAGACCCAGTACTTC. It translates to CASSLSDAQETQYF.

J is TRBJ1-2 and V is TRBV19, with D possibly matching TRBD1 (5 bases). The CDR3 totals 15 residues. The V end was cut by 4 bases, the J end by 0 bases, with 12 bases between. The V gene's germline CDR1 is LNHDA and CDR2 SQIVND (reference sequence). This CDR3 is CASSTGQLANYGYTF. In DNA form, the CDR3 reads TGTGCCAGTAGTACAGGACAATTAGCTAACTATGGCTACACCTTC.

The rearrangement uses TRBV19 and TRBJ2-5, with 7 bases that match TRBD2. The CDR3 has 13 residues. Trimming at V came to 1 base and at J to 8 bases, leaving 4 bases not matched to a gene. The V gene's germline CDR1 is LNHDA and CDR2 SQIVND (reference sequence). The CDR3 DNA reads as TGTGCCAGTAGTATAGGAAGCGGGGTAACCCAGTACTTC. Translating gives CASSIGSGVTQYF.

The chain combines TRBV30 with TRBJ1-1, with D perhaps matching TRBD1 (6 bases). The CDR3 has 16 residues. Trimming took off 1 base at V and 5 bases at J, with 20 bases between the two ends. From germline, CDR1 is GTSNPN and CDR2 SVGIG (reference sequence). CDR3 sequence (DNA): TGTGCCTGGAGTGGGAAAGGCAGGGAAGGGGGGACTGAAGCTTTCTTT. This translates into CAWSGKGREGGTEAFF.

The CDR3 nucleotides are TGTGCCAGCAGCCGGGACAGGGGCACAGATACGCAGTATTTT. It is translated as CASSRDRGTDTQYF. The chain employs TRBV3-1 (or the pseudogene TRBV3-2) and TRBJ2-3; 9 bases are shared with TRBD1. Germline V gene lookup returns CDR1 LGHDT and CDR2 YNNKEL (reference sequence). The junction had 0 bases not matched to a gene; V was cut back by 4 bases and J by 1 base. The CDR3 covers 14 residues.

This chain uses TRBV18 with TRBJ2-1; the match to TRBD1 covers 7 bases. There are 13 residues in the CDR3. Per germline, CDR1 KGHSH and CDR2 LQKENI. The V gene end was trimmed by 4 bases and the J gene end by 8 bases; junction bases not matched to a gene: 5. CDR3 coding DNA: TGTGCCAGCTCACTCACAGGGGTGGATGAGCAGTTCTTC. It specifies CASSLTGVDEQFF.

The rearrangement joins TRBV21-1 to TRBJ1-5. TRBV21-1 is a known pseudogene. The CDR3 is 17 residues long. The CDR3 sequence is CASSKEKGEKGRQPQHF. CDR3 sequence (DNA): TGTGCCAGCAGCAAAGAGAAGGGGGAGAAGGGGAGGCAGCCCCAGCATTTT.

The CDR3 here is CASSHPWTAQETQYF. The CDR3 DNA sequence: TGTGCCAGCAGCCACCCCTGGACGGCCCAAGAGACCCAGTACTTC. This chain connects TRBV3-1 (or the pseudogene TRBV3-2) to TRBJ2-5; no reliable D call. V was cut by 3 bases and J by 1 base, with 12 bases left in between. This CDR3 spans 15 amino acids. The germline CDR1 and CDR2 sequences are LGHDT and YNNKEL (reference sequence).

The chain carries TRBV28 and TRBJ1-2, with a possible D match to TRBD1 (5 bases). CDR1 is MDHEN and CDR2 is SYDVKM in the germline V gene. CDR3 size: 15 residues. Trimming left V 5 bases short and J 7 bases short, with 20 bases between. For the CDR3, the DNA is TGTGCCAGCAGTCAGGGCCCATGGATTTACTCTGGCTACACCTTC. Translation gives CASSQGPWIYSGYTF.

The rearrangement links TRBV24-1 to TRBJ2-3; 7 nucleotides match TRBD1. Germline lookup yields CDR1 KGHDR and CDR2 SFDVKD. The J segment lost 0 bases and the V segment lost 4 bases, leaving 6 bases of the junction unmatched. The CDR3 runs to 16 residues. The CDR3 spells CATSEPGTDSTDTQYF. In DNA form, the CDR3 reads TGTGCCACCAGTGAACCAGGGACAGATAGCACAGATACGCAGTATTTT.

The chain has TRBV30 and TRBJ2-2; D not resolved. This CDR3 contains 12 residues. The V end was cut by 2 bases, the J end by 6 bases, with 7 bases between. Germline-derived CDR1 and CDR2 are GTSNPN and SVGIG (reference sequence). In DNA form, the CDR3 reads TGTGCCTGGAGTCCGGGCCCCGGGGAGCTGTTTTTT. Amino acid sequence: CAWSPGPGELFF.